This T cell receptor beta chain was observed in a study of blood T cell repertoires in COVID-19. Background on the study: Collection of acute and convalescent COVID-19 samples took place in the United States, Italy and Spain. PBMCs, B-cell-depleted T cells, or T cells were the source of the cDNA or gDNA that made up the material.

This CDR3 contains 17 residues. V shed 5 bases, J shed 9 bases, and the junction held 16 bases outside the gene matches. Germline CDR1 reads SGHAT; CDR2 reads FQNNGV. Source study methods: Researchers report that nucleated cell counts were estimated from reference gene primer amplification. TCRdb's copy holds only in-frame clones and misses some; the assay was immunoSEQ multiplex PCR. V, J and clone size derive from that table, while D and trimming were established from the DNA sequence. This sample has roughly 100,000 clones, with approximately 86% found just once. This chain connects TRBV11-2 to TRBJ2-1, with 10 bases that match TRBD1. This clonotype originated in a human donor in a cohort sampled during active COVID-19. The sequenced sample consisted of peripheral blood. The CDR3 region is CASSPIAKGTGDSEQFF. CDR3 DNA: TGTGCCAGCAGCCCGATAGCGAAGGGGACAGGGGACTCTGAGCAGTTCTTC.